Below, 10 T cell receptor beta chains from the same sample are listed, as sequenced in a study of graft-versus-host responses after intestinal transplantation. Only in-frame clones appear in the TCRdb table, and some are missing; sequencing was by immunoSEQ multiplex PCR. Among more than 55,000 clones listed, approximately 90% were seen once. The starting material was PBMCs, obtained 26 days after transplant. All receptors come from a human patient who received an intestinal transplant, so some T cells may come from the graft donor.

This clone occurred once. The chain combines TRBV6-5 with TRBJ1-5, with D possibly being TRBD1 (5 bases). The CDR3 totals 16 residues. Trimming removed 0 bases at V and 2 bases at J, with 11 bases between. Per the germline V gene, CDR1 is MNHEY and CDR2 is SVGAGI. DNA for the CDR3: TGTGCCAGCAGTTACTCGGGTGCGGGGGGCAATCAGCCCCAGCATTTT. Its translation: CASSYSGAGGNQPQHF.

V usage is TRBV2 and J usage is TRBJ2-3; 12 bases are a match to TRBD2. In germline, CDR1 is SNHLY, CDR2 FYNNEI. There are 15 residues in the CDR3. The V segment lost 3 bases and the J segment 4 bases; nucleotides outside the gene matches: 2. The chain's CDR3 is CASSDLAGGPDTQYF. CDR3 nucleotide sequence: TGTGCCAGCAGTGACCTAGCGGGGGGGCCAGATACGCAGTATTTT.

CDR3 coding DNA: TGTGCCAGCAGCCAAGGAGGAGGGCAGCCCCAGCATTTT. As protein: CASSQGGGQPQHF. The gene calls are TRBV4-2 and TRBJ1-5; D remains ambiguous. Germline V gives CDR1 LGHNA, CDR2 YNFKEQ. CDR3 length: 13 residues. V gave up 1 base and J gave up 7 bases, with 8 bases separating them.

This clone has a single count. The chain is built from TRBV12-5 and TRBJ2-7, with 7 bases fitting TRBD1. Per the germline V gene, CDR1 is LGHNT and CDR2 is FRNRAP. The ends lost 7 bases at V and 6 bases at J; junction bases unmatched: 6. CDR3 size: 12 residues. CDR3 loop: CASAETGSEQYF. The CDR3 region has the DNA TGTGCTAGTGCCGAGACAGGGTCCGAGCAGTACTTC. Full variable domain (remainder filled in from reference TRBV12-5 and TRBJ2-7): DARVTQTPRHKVTEMGQEVTMRCQPILGHNTVFWYRQTMMQGLELLAYFRNRAPLDDSGMPKDRFSAEMPDATLATLKIQPSEPRDSAVYFCASAETGSEQYFGPGTRLTVT.

The CDR3 nucleotides read TGTGCCAGCAGCGGAAGACAGGGGACGAACACTGAAGCTTTCTTT. Translating gives CASSGRQGTNTEAFF. This chain connects TRBV9 to TRBJ1-1, with TRBD1 matching 8 bases. The germline V gene encodes CDR1 SGDLS and CDR2 YYNGEE. V dropped 3 bases and J dropped 1; count of bases not matched to a gene: 5. This CDR3 has 15 residues. Drawing the rest from reference TRBV9 and TRBJ1-1, the complete variable domain is DSGVTQTPKHLITATGQRVTLRCSPRSGDLSVYWYQQSLDQGLQFLIQYYNGEERAKGNILERFSAQQFPDLHSELNLSSLELGDSALYFCASSGRQGTNTEAFFGQGTRLTVV.

This clone was detected once. V gene TRBV29-1 combines with J gene TRBJ2-1, with TRBD1 matching 7 bases. Trimming took 2 bases from V and 8 from J; bases not matched to a gene: 6. CDR1 and CDR2 from the germline V gene are SQVTM and ANQGSEA. The CDR3 consists of 13 residues. The CDR3 loop reads CSVEKTGFDEQFF. As DNA, the CDR3 is TGCAGCGTTGAAAAGACAGGGTTCGATGAGCAGTTCTTC.

The V and J genes are TRBV30 and TRBJ2-7; TRBD2 might be the D (5 bases). V was clipped by 1 base and J by 2 bases, with 12 bases between them. This CDR3 contains 14 residues. CDR1 is GTSNPN, CDR2 SVGIG, per germline (reference sequence). CDR3 loop: CAWSEGAGTYEQYF. In DNA, the CDR3 is TGTGCCTGGAGTGAGGGAGCTGGAACCTACGAGCAGTACTTC.

This clone appeared a single time. This rearrangement joins TRBV11-2 to TRBJ2-7; 10 bases line up with TRBD1. The CDR3 runs to 16 residues. CDR1 and CDR2 (germline): SGHAT, FQNNGV. J gave up 8 bases and V 4 bases, and 14 bases lay outside the gene matches. Here the CDR3 DNA reads TGTGCCAGCAGCTCCCTGTCGGGACAGGGGTTTTTCAAGCAGTACTTC. It encodes CASSSLSGQGFFKQYF. The full variable domain, in which reference TRBV11-2 and TRBJ2-7 provide the parts outside the CDR3, is EAGVAQSPRYKIIEKRQSVAFWCNPISGHATLYWYQQILGQGPKLLIQFQNNGVVDDSQLPKDRFSAERLKGVDSTLKIQPAKLEDSAVYLCASSSLSGQGFFKQYFGPGTRLTVT.

This clone was seen only a few times. This chain uses TRBV7-9 with TRBJ1-3, with D perhaps TRBD1 (5 bases). The V end was cut by 8 bases, the J end by 2 bases, with 7 bases between. Germline V gives CDR1 SEHNR, CDR2 FQNEAQ (reference sequence). The CDR3 runs 12 residues. CDR3 residues: CASRTTGNTIYF. The CDR3 DNA reads TGTGCCAGCCGGACAACTGGAAACACCATATATTTT.

V and J are TRBV29-1 and TRBJ2-2; maybe TRBD1 (5 bases). V lost 6 bases, J lost 6 bases, and 11 bases lay in between. The CDR3 has 12 residues. Germline V gene data show CDR1 as SQVTM and CDR2 as ANQGSEA. The CDR3 DNA follows: TGCAGCGTCGACATAGGGGCCGGGGAGCTGTTTTTT. It codes for CSVDIGAGELFF.